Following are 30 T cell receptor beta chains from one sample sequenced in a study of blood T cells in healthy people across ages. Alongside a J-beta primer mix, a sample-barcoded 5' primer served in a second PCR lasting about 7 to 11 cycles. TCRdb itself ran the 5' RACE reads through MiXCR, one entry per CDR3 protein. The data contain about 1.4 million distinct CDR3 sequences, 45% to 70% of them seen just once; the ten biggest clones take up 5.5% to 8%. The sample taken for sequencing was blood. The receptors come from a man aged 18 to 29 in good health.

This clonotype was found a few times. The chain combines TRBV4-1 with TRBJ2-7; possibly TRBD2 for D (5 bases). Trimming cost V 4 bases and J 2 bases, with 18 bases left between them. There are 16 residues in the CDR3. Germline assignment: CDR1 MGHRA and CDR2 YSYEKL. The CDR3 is CASSLHIASEPYEQYF. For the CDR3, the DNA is TGCGCCAGCAGCCTCCACATAGCGAGTGAGCCCTACGAGCAGTACTTC.

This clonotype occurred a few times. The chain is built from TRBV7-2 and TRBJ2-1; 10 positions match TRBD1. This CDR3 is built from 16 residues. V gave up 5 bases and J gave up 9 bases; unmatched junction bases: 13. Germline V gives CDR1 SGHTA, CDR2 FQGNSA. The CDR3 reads CASSIGTGVRLVEQFF. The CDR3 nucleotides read TGTGCCAGCAGCATCGGGACAGGGGTTAGGCTGGTTGAGCAGTTCTTC.

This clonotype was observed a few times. The CDR3 bases are TGTGCCAGCAGTTACTCGGATGGGGCTGAAGCTTTCTTT. Residues: CASSYSDGAEAFF. The chain combines TRBV6-2 or TRBV6-3 with TRBJ1-1; D unclear. This CDR3 region has 13 residues. The V gene's germline CDR1 is MNHEY and CDR2 SVGEGT. The V gene lost 0 bases and the J gene lost 6 bases, with 8 bases spanning the gap.

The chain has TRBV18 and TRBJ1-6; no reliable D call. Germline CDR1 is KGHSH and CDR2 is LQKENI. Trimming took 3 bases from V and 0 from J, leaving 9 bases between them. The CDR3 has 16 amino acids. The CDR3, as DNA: TGTGCCAGCTCACCGGAGCATAGCTCCTATAATTCACCCCTCCACTTT. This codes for CASSPEHSSYNSPLHF.

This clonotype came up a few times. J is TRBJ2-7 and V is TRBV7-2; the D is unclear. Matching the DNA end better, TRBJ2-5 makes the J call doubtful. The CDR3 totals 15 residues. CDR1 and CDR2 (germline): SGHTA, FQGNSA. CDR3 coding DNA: TGTGCCAGCAGCCCAGTAGCCCCTGGACAAGAGACCCAGTACTTC. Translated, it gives CASSPVAPGQETQYF.

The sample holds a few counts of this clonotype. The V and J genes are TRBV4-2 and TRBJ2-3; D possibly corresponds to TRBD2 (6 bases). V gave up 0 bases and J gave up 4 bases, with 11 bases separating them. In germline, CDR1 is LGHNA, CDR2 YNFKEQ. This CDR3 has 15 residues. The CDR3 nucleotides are TGTGCCAGCAGCCAAGATGGCGGGGTGGCAGATACGCAGTATTTT. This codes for CASSQDGGVADTQYF.

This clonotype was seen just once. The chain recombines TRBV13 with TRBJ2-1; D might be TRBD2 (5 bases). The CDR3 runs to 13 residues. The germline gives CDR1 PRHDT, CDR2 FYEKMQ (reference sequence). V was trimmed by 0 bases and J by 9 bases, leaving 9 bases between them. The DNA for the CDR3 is TGTGCCAGCAGCTTAGGCGGGAACCCTGAGCAGTTCTTC. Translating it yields CASSLGGNPEQFF.

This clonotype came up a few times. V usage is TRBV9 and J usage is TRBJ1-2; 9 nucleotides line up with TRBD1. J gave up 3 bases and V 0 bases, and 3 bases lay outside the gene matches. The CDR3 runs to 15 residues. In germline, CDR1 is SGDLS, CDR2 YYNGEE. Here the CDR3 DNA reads TGTGCCAGCAGCGTAGGGACAGGGGTCGACTATGGCTACACCTTC. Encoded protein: CASSVGTGVDYGYTF. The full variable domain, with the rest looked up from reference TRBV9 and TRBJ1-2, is DSGVTQTPKHLITATGQRVTLRCSPRSGDLSVYWYQQSLDQGLQFLIQYYNGEERAKGNILERFSAQQFPDLHSELNLSSLELGDSALYFCASSVGTGVDYGYTFGSGTRLTVV.

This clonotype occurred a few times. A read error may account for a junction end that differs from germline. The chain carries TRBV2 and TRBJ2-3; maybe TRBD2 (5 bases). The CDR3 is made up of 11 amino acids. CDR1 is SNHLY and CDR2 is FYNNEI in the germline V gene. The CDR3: CASREEGPQYF. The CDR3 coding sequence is TGTGCCAGCAGAGAAGAGGGCCCACAGTATTTT.

The CDR3 region is CSASRNIPDQPQHF. In nucleotides, the CDR3 is TGCAGTGCCAGCCGGAACATCCCGGATCAGCCCCAGCATTTT. This chain joins TRBV20-1 and TRBJ1-5; D not resolved. The V and J ends lost 6 bases and 5 bases respectively, with 17 bases between them. The CDR3 extends over 14 amino acids. Germline V lookup: CDR1 DFQATT, CDR2 SNEGSKA (reference sequence).

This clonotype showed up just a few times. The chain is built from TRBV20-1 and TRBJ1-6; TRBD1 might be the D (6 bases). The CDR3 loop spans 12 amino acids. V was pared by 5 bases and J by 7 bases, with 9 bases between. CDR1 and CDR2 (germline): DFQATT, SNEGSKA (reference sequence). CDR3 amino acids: CSAGQSNSPLHF. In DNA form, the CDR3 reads TGCAGTGCTGGACAGTCGAATTCACCCCTCCACTTT.

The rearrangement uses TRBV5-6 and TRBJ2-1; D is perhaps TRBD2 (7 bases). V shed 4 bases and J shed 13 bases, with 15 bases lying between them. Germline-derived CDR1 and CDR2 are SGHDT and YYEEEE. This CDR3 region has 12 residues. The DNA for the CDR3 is TGTGCCAGCAGCCCCGGGGGGCCCCCCCAGTTCTTC. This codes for CASSPGGPPQFF.

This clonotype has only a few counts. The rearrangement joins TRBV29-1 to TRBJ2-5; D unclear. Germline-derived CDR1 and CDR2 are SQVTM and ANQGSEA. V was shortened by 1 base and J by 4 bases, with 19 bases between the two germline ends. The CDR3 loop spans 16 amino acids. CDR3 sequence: CSVEVGESSILETQYF. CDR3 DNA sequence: TGCAGCGTTGAAGTGGGTGAGAGTAGCATTTTAGAGACCCAGTACTTC.

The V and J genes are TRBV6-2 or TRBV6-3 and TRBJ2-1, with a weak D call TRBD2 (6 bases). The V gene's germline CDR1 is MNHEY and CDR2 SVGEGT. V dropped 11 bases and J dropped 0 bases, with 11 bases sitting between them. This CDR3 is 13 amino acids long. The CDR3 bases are TGTGCCTGTAGCGGCAGCTCCTACAATGAGCAGTTCTTC. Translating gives CACSGSSYNEQFF.

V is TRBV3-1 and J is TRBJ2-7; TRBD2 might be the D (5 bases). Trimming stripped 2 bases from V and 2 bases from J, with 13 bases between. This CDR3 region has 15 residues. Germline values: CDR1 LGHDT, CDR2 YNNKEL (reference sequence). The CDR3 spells CASSQSPWETYEQYF. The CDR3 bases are TGTGCCAGCAGCCAATCCCCATGGGAGACCTACGAGCAGTACTTC.

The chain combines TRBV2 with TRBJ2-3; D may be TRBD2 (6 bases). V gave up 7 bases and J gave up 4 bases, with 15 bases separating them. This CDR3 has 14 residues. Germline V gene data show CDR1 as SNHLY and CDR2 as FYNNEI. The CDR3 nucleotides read TGTGCCAGCAACAAGGGAGGCCGATCAGATACGCAGTATTTT. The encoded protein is CASNKGGRSDTQYF.

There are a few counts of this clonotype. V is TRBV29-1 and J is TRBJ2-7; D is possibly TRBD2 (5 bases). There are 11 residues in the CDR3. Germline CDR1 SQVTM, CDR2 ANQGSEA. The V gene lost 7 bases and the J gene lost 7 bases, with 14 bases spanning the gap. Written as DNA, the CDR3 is TGCAGCGCTGAGAGGGTGGGAGAGCAGTACTTC. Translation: CSAERVGEQYF.

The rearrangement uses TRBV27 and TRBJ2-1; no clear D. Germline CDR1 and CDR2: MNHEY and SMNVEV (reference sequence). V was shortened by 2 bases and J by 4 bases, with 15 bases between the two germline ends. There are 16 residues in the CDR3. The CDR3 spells CASSLERRWGYNEQFF. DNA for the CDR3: TGTGCCAGCAGTTTAGAGAGACGCTGGGGTTACAATGAGCAGTTCTTC.

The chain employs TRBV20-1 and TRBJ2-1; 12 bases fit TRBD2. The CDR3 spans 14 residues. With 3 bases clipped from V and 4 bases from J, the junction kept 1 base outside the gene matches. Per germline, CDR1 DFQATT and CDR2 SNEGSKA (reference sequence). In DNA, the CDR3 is TGCAGTGCTAGCCTAGCGGGAGGGTACAATGAGCAGTTCTTC. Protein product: CSASLAGGYNEQFF.

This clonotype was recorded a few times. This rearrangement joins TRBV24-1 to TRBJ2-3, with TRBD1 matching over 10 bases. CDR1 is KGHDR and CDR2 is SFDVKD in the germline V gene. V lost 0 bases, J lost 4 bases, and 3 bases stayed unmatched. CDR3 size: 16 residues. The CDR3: CATSDLPGQGADTQYF. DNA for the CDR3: TGTGCCACCAGTGATTTGCCCGGACAGGGGGCAGATACGCAGTATTTT.

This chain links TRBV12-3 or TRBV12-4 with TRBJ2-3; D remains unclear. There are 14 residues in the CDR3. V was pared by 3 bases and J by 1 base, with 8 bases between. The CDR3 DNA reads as TGTGCCAGCAGTTTTTATCAGGGCACAGATACGCAGTATTTT. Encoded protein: CASSFYQGTDTQYF.

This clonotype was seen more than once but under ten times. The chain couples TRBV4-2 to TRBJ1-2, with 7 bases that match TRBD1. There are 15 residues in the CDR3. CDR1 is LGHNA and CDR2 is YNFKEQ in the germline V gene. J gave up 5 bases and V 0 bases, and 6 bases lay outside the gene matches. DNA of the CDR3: TGTGCCAGCAGCCAAGACCGACAGGGATGGTATGGCTACACCTTC. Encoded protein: CASSQDRQGWYGYTF.

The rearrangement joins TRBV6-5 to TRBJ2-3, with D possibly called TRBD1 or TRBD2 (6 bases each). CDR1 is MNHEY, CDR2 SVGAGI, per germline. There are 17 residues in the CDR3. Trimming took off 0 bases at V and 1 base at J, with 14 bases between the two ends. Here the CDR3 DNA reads TGTGCCAGCAGTTACTCCTCCGGGGGCGGTGGCACAGATACGCAGTATTTT. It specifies CASSYSSGGGGTDTQYF.

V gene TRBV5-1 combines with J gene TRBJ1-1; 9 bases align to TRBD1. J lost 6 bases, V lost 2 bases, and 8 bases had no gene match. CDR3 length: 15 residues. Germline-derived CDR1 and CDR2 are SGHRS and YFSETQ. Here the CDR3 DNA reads TGCGCCAGCAGCTTAACCCAGGGACAGGGAGCTGAAGCTTTCTTT. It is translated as CASSLTQGQGAEAFF.

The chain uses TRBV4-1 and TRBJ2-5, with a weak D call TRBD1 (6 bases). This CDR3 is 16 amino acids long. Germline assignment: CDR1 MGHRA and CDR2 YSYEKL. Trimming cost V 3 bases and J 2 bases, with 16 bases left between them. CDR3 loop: CASSQSQGSSQETQYF. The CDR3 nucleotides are TGCGCCAGCAGCCAGTCCCAGGGGTCGAGTCAAGAGACCCAGTACTTC.

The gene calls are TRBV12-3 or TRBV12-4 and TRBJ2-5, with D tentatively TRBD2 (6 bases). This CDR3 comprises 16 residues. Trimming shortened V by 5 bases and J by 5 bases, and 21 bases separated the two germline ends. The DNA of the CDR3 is TGTGCCAGCAGTCCCGAGGGAGGAGGGCAAAGGGAGACCCAGTACTTC. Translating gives CASSPEGGGQRETQYF.

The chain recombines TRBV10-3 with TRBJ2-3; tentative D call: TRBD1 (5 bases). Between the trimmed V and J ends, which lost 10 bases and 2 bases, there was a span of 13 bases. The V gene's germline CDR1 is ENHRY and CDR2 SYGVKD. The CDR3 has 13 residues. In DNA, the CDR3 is TGTGCCACCCGACAGATAGACACAGATACGCAGTATTTT. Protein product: CATRQIDTDTQYF.

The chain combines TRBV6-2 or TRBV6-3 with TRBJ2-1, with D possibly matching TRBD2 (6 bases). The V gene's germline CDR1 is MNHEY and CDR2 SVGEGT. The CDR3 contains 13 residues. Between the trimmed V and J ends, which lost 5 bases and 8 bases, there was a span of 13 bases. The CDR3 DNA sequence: TGTGCCAGCAGTGCGACTTCGGGGGATGAGCAGTTCTTC. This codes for CASSATSGDEQFF.

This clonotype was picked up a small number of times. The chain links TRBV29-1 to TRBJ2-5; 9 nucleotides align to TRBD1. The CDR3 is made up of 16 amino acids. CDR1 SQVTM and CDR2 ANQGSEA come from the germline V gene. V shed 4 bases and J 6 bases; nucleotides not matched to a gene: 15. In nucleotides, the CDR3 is TGCAGCGTTGTTTACTGGGACAGGGAGGTCGGAAAGACCCAGTACTTC. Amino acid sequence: CSVVYWDREVGKTQYF.

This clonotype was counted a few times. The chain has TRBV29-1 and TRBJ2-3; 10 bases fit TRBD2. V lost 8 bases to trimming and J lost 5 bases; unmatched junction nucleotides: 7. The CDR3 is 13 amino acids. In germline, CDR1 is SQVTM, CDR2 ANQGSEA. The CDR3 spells CSQSGGAIDTQYF. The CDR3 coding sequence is TGCAGCCAAAGCGGGGGGGCCATAGATACGCAGTATTTT.